This entry features one T cell receptor (beta chain) sequence. No antigen is known for it. This entry belongs to a study of beta chain features in type 1 diabetes. Study observations and caveats: Although PCR might favor shorter templates, it would do so equally in patients and controls.

Reverse transcribing all isolated RNA meant expressed TCRB transcripts were sequenced. The assay was immunoSEQ multiplex PCR, and TCRdb's table has in-frame clones only and misses some. The table lists under 400,000 clones, 11% to 15% of them singletons, with approximately 7% in the top ten. Material for sequencing was central memory CD4+ T cells from blood. The sequence came from a man aged 25-45 years in good health.

CDR3 loop: CASRAFEGPYGYTF. CDR3 nucleotides: TGTGCCAGCAGGGCCTTCGAGGGCCCCTATGGCTACACCTTC. V gene TRBV27 combines with J gene TRBJ1-2; D not resolved. Per germline, CDR1 MNHEY and CDR2 SMNVEV (reference sequence). V was shortened by 6 bases and J by 4 bases, with 15 bases between the two germline ends. The CDR3 sequence is 14 residues long.